What follows is one T cell receptor beta chain and its context. This sample stems from a study of blood T cell repertoires in COVID-19. About the study: From T cells, B-cell-depleted T cells, or PBMCs came the material, which was cDNA or gDNA.

Libraries were prepared by immunoSEQ multiplex PCR; TCRdb keeps only in-frame clonotypes and omits some of them. The sample carries 70,000 to 90,000 clones, more than 70% recorded once. Germline V gene sequence: CDR1 MGHRA, CDR2 YSYEKL. The CDR3 contains 16 residues. V dropped 2 bases and J dropped 1 base, with 9 bases sitting between them. The rearrangement links TRBV4-1 to TRBJ2-6; tentatively, D is TRBD1 (6 bases). The sample taken for sequencing was peripheral blood. This TCR derives from a man between 50 and 59 years old with active COVID-19. The CDR3 DNA is TGCGCCAGCAGCCAATCACAGGGATCTGGGGCCAACGTCCTGACTTTC. This codes for CASSQSQGSGANVLTF.